Below, 6 T cell receptor beta chains from the same sample are listed, as sequenced in a study of cytomegalovirus exposure and HLA in healthy donors. The PCR ran on 60 Vbeta and 13 Jbeta primers. The data were produced by immunoSEQ multiplex PCR, yet TCRdb's version contains in-frame clones alone and is incomplete. The data hold some 110,000 clones, with 55% to 75% observed a single time. Sequencing used PBMCs. These receptors all stem from a man under 40 in good health and CMV-seropositive.

The gene calls are TRBV27 and TRBJ1-6, with TRBD1 as a possible D gene (5 bases). The length of the CDR3 is 16 residues. Trimming cost V 4 bases and J 9 bases, with 19 bases left between them. The germline V gene has CDR1 MNHEY and CDR2 SMNVEV (reference sequence). DNA for the CDR3: TGTGCCAGCAGTTCCTGGGCGGTCGGGGGGGTTTCACCCCTCCACTTT. Its protein product is CASSSWAVGGVSPLHF.

The chain carries TRBV7-6 and TRBJ2-3; 7 nucleotides match TRBD2. The J segment lost 1 base and the V segment lost 3 bases, leaving 10 bases of the junction unmatched. The germline V gene has CDR1 SGHVS and CDR2 FNYEAQ. The length of the CDR3 is 17 residues. CDR3 region: CASSFRDYRLGTDTQYF. CDR3 nucleotide sequence: TGTGCCAGCAGCTTCAGGGACTACAGACTCGGCACAGATACGCAGTATTTT. Filled out from reference TRBV7-6 and TRBJ2-3, the complete variable domain reads GAGVSQSPRYKVTKRGQDVALRCDPISGHVSLYWYRQALGQGPEFLTYFNYEAQQDKSGLPNDRFSAERPEGSISTLTIQRTEQRDSAMYRCASSFRDYRLGTDTQYFGPGTRLTVL.

The rearrangement joins TRBV27 to TRBJ1-1; possibly TRBD1 for D (5 bases). Trimming shortened V by 4 bases and J by 5 bases, and 8 bases separated the two germline ends. Per germline, CDR1 MNHEY and CDR2 SMNVEV (reference sequence). CDR3 length equals 12 residues. CDR3 protein: CASSYGGTEAFF. CDR3 in DNA: TGTGCCAGCAGTTACGGGGGAACTGAAGCTTTCTTT.

This clone was counted between two and nine times. This sequence joins TRBV6-5 and TRBJ2-1; weak D call: TRBD2 (5 bases). The CDR3 is 16 residues long. Germline CDR1 MNHEY, CDR2 SVGAGI. The ends were cut back, 4 bases at V and 5 bases at J, with 18 bases in the middle. The CDR3 loop is CASSSSLEGFDNEQFF. The CDR3 coding sequence is TGTGCCAGCAGTTCCTCACTAGAGGGCTTTGACAATGAGCAGTTCTTC.

The chain links TRBV27 to TRBJ2-2; D unresolved. The CDR3 is 16 amino acids. CDR1 and CDR2 from the germline V gene are MNHEY and SMNVEV (reference sequence). Between the trimmed V and J ends, which lost 3 bases and 0 bases, there was a span of 11 bases. CDR3 sequence: CASSFRLGANTGELFF. Here the CDR3 DNA reads TGTGCCAGCAGTTTTAGGTTGGGCGCGAACACCGGGGAGCTGTTTTTT.

The rearrangement uses TRBV19 and TRBJ2-3, with 12 positions matching TRBD2. V shed 5 bases and J 2 bases; nucleotides not matched to a gene: 5. Germline V lookup: CDR1 LNHDA, CDR2 SQIVND (reference sequence). The length of the CDR3 is 16 residues. CDR3 protein: CASSPRTSGNTDTQYF. The CDR3 DNA sequence: TGTGCCAGTAGTCCGCGGACTAGCGGGAACACAGATACGCAGTATTTT.